This is a list of T cell receptor beta chains from one sample in a study of blood T cell repertoires in COVID-19. Only in-frame clones appear in the TCRdb table, and some are missing; sequencing was by immunoSEQ multiplex PCR. This sample has about 280,000 clones, with around 90% found just once. The sequenced sample was peripheral blood. These receptors all come from a man aged 18 to 29 with active or convalescent COVID-19. Each CDR3 is given with its conserved first and last residue. A D gene is named only where the DNA matches it firmly. A row's size may be missing; if present it is once, few, many or a size class.

clone_size	j_call	v_call	d_call	cdr3_aa	cdr3_nt
NA	TRBJ1-4	TRBV27	NA	CASSGVGAPKLFF	TGTGCCAGCAGTGGTGTAGGGGCCCCGAAACTGTTTTTT
NA	TRBJ1-2	TRBV6-5	NA	CASSRLGGDYGYTF	TGTGCCAGCAGTAGGTTAGGAGGGGACTATGGCTACACCTTC
NA	TRBJ1-1	TRBV3-1/TRBV3-2	TRBD1	CASSDRTGETEAFF	TGTGCCAGCAGCGATCGGACAGGGGAAACTGAAGCTTTCTTT
NA	TRBJ1-6	TRBV6-5	NA	CASRVFHQANSPLHF	TGTGCCAGCAGAGTTTTCCACCAGGCCAATTCACCCCTCCACTTT
NA	TRBJ2-3	TRBV4-2	NA	CASSQYSDTQYF	TGTGCCAGCAGCCAATATTCAGATACGCAGTATTTT
NA	TRBJ2-2	TRBV5-6	NA	CASSLSITGTTGELFF	TGTGCCAGCAGCTTGTCGATTACAGGGACCACCGGGGAGCTGTTTTTT
many	TRBJ1-6	TRBV25-1	TRBD1	CASSTFTGTAYNSPLHF	TGTGCCAGCAGTACATTTACCGGGACAGCCTATAATTCACCCCTCCACTTT
NA	TRBJ2-7	TRBV19	TRBD2	CASSIVLAGSYEQYF	TGTGCCAGTAGTATAGTGCTAGCGGGGTCCTACGAGCAGTACTTC
NA	TRBJ1-4	TRBV27	TRBD1	CASSLWVPGQGRREKLFF	TGTGCCAGCAGTTTATGGGTCCCGGGACAGGGGCGCCGTGAAAAACTGTTTTTT
NA	TRBJ2-1	TRBV7-2	NA	CASTFGQSSYNEQFF	TGTGCCAGCACCTTTGGACAGAGCTCCTACAATGAGCAGTTCTTC
NA	TRBJ2-3	TRBV6-4	TRBD2	CASSETSGGADTQYF	TGTGCCAGCAGTGAAACTAGCGGGGGGGCGGATACGCAGTATTTT
NA	TRBJ2-1	TRBV10-3	NA	CAISVDTNSYNEQFF	TGTGCCATCAGTGTGGACACCAACTCCTACAATGAGCAGTTCTTC
once	TRBJ1-2	TRBV19	NA	CASSIGGPRNYGYTF	TGTGCCAGTAGTATAGGAGGGCCTAGGAACTATGGCTACACCTTC
NA	TRBJ2-1	TRBV13	NA	CASSSTEGGARVNEQFF	TGTGCCAGCAGCTCCACTGAGGGGGGGGCAAGAGTGAATGAGCAGTTCTTC
NA	TRBJ2-7	TRBV3-1/TRBV3-2	NA	CASSQSRQGYEQYF	TGTGCCAGCAGCCAAAGCAGGCAGGGCTACGAGCAGTACTTC
NA	TRBJ2-1	TRBV9	NA	CASSDRAEGGSSYNEQFF	TGTGCCAGCAGCGACCGGGCCGAAGGGGGTAGCTCCTACAATGAGCAGTTCTTC
NA	TRBJ1-4	TRBV2	TRBD1	CASSGQGLTNEKLFF	TGTGCCTCCTCGGGACAGGGGCTCACTAATGAAAAACTGTTTTTT
NA	TRBJ1-1	TRBV7-2	NA	CASTQTFF	TGTGCCAGCACGCAGACTTTCTTT
NA	TRBJ1-1	TRBV5-6	TRBD1	CASSLVVDRMNTEAFF	TGTGCCAGCAGCTTGGTGGTGGACAGGATGAACACTGAAGCTTTCTTT
NA	TRBJ1-2	TRBV2	TRBD1	CASSGGQGARYGYTF	TGTGCCAGCAGTGGGGGGCAGGGGGCACGGTATGGCTACACCTTC
NA	TRBJ1-2	TRBV6-5	TRBD1	CASSYILQGGYGYTF	TGTGCCAGCAGTTACATTTTACAGGGGGGCTATGGCTACACCTTC
NA	TRBJ1-1	TRBV6-5	NA	CATSLGGYTEAFF	TGTGCCACCTCCTTGGGGGGGTACACTGAAGCTTTCTTT
NA	TRBJ2-2	TRBV10-1	TRBD2	CASTGGNTGELFF	TGCGCCAGCACGGGGGGGAACACCGGGGAGCTGTTTTTT
once	TRBJ1-5	TRBV10-2	NA	CASSGGSNQPQHF	TGCGCCAGCAGTGGAGGTAGCAATCAGCCCCAGCATTTT
NA	TRBJ2-7	TRBV27	NA	CASSPRGTSYEQYF	TGTGCCAGCAGTCCACGGGGGACCTCCTACGAGCAGTACTTC
NA	TRBJ1-4	TRBV2	TRBD1	CASSEGTAGNEKLFF	TGTGCCAGCAGTGAGGGGACAGCCGGGAATGAAAAACTGTTTTTT
NA	TRBJ1-5	TRBV7-9	TRBD1	CASSPTGQGAYQPQHF	TGTGCCAGCAGTCCGACGGGACAGGGGGCTTATCAGCCCCAGCATTTT
NA	TRBJ1-2	TRBV13	NA	CASSLGLSDSPIVTF	TGTGCCAGCAGCTTAGGCCTTTCGGACAGCCCAATTGTCACCTTC
NA	TRBJ2-3	TRBV5-1	NA	CASSSSDGGDTQYF	TGCGCCAGCAGCTCCTCTGATGGGGGGGATACGCAGTATTTT
NA	TRBJ2-3	TRBV2	TRBD1	CASSEGPGGVRPDTQYF	TGTGCCAGCAGTGAAGGCCCAGGGGGCGTTCGACCAGATACGCAGTATTTT
NA	TRBJ2-7	TRBV6-5	NA	CASGSDRRPYEQYF	TGTGCCAGTGGAAGTGACAGGAGACCCTACGAGCAGTACTTC
once	TRBJ1-6	TRBV7-3	TRBD1	CASSLLDRGPQYNSPLHF	TGTGCCAGCAGCCTACTCGACAGGGGGCCTCAATATAATTCACCCCTCCACTTT
NA	TRBJ2-3	TRBV19	NA	CASKLEGSTDTQYF	TGTGCCAGTAAATTGGAGGGTAGCACAGATACGCAGTATTTT
NA	TRBJ1-4	TRBV5-6	NA	CASSLMGAGNEKLFF	TGTGCCAGCAGCTTGATGGGGGCAGGGAATGAAAAACTGTTTTTT
few	TRBJ2-3	TRBV18	TRBD2	CASSPPRLAGAGTDTQYF	TGTGCCAGCTCACCACCGCGGCTAGCGGGGGCGGGCACAGATACGCAGTATTTT
NA	TRBJ1-5	TRBV15	NA	CATSREQVSNQPQHF	TGTGCCACCAGCAGAGAACAGGTTTCCAATCAGCCCCAGCATTTT
NA	TRBJ2-5	TRBV9	TRBD1	CASSVGTRGRETQYF	TGTGCCAGCAGCGTAGGCACGAGGGGGCGGGAGACCCAGTACTTC
NA	TRBJ1-4	TRBV20-1	NA	CSASPGISEKLFF	TGCAGTGCTAGTCCAGGGATATCTGAAAAACTGTTTTTT
NA	TRBJ1-2	TRBV4-1	NA	CASSLIGQGPRGYTF	TGCGCCAGCAGCCTCATCGGGCAGGGGCCGCGGGGCTACACCTTC
NA	TRBJ2-2	TRBV15	NA	CATSRQGGTGELFF	TGTGCCACCAGTCGGCAGGGGGGCACCGGGGAGCTGTTTTTT
NA	TRBJ2-7	TRBV3-1/TRBV3-2	NA	CASSHIRGGSYEQYF	TGTGCCAGCAGCCACATCCGCGGAGGGTCCTACGAGCAGTACTTC
NA	TRBJ2-1	TRBV10-1	NA	CASSVESYNEQFF	TGCGCCAGCAGTGTCGAGAGTTACAATGAGCAGTTCTTC
NA	TRBJ2-1	TRBV9	TRBD2	CASSAPSSGGRSFDEQFF	TGTGCCAGCAGCGCCCCTTCTAGCGGGGGCCGCTCCTTCGATGAGCAGTTCTTC
NA	TRBJ1-6	TRBV5-1	NA	CASSLAAQGNSPLHF	TGCGCCAGCAGCTTGGCTGCACAGGGTAATTCACCCCTCCACTTT
NA	TRBJ2-5	TRBV19	NA	CASSIDLGGGRQETQYF	TGTGCCAGTAGTATAGATTTGGGGGGGGGCCGGCAAGAGACCCAGTACTTC